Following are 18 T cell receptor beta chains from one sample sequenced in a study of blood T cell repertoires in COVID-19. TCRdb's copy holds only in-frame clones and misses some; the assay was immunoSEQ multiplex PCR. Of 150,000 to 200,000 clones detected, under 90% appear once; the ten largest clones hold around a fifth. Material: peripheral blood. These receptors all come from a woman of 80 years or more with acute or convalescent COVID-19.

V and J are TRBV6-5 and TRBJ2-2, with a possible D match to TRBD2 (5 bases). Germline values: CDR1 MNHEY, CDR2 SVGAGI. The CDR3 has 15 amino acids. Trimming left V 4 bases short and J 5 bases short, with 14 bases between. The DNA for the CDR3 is TGTGCCAGCAGTTTCGGTGGACTCATGACCGGGGAGCTGTTTTTT. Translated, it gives CASSFGGLMTGELFF.

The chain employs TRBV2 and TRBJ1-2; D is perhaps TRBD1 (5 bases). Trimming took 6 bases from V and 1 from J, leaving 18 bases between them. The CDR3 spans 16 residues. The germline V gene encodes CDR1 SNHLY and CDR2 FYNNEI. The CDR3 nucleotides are TGTGCCAGCAGACCCCAGAAGGGGCGTTTTAACTATGGCTACACCTTC. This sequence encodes CASRPQKGRFNYGYTF.

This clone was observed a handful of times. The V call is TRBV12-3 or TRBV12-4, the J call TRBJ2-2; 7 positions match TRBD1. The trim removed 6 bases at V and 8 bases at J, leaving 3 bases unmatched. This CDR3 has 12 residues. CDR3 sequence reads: CASSADRGELFF. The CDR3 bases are TGTGCCAGCAGCGCGGACAGGGGGGAGCTGTTTTTT.

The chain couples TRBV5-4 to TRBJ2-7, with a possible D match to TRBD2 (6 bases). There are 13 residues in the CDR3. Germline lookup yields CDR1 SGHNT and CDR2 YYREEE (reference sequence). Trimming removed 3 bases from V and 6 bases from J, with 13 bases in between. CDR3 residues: CASSSRLEGEQYF. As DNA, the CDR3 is TGTGCCAGCAGCTCCCGACTAGAAGGCGAGCAGTACTTC.

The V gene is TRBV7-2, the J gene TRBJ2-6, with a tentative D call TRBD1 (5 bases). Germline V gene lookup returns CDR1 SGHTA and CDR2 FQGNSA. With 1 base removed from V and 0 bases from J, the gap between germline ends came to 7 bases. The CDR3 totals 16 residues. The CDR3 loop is CASSLVQGSGANVLTF. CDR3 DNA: TGTGCCAGCAGCTTAGTCCAGGGCTCTGGGGCCAACGTCCTGACTTTC.

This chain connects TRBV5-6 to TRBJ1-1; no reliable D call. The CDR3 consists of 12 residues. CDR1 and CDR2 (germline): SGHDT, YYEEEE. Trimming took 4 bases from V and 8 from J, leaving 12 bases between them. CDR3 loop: CASSRPPGEAFF. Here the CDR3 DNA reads TGTGCCAGCAGCCGTCCACCCGGGGAAGCTTTCTTT.

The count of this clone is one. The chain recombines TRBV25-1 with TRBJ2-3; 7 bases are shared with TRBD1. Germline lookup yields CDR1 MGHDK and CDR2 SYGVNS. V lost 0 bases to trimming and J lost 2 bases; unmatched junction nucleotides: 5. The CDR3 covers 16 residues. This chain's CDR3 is CASSEYGQGDTDTQYF. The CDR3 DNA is TGTGCCAGCAGTGAATACGGGCAGGGGGACACAGATACGCAGTATTTT.

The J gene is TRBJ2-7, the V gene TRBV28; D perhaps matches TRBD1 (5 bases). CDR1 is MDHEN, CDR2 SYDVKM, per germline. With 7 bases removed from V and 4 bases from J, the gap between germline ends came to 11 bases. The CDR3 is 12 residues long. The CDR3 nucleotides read TGTGCCAGCACCGGTGGGGCTTACGAGCAGTACTTC. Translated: CASTGGAYEQYF.

The CDR3: CASSQDRNRGNNEQFF. The CDR3 DNA reads as TGCGCCAGCAGCCAAGATCGGAACAGGGGAAACAATGAGCAGTTCTTC. The J gene is TRBJ2-1, the V gene TRBV4-1, with TRBD1 matching 7 bases. The germline CDR1 and CDR2 sequences are MGHRA and YSYEKL. The CDR3 length is 16 residues. J lost 5 bases, V lost 0 bases, and 7 bases had no gene match.

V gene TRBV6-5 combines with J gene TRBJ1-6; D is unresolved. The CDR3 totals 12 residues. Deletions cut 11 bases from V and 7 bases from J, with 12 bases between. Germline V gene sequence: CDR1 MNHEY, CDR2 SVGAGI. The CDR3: CACGQANSPLHF. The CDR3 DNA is TGTGCCTGCGGGCAGGCGAATTCACCCCTCCACTTT.

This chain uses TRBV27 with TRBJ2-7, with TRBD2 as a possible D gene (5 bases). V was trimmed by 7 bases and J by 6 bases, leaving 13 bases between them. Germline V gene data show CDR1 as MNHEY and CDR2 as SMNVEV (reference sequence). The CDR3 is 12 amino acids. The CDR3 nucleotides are TGTGCCAGCATCAATCTCGGGGTCGAGCAGTACTTC. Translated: CASINLGVEQYF.

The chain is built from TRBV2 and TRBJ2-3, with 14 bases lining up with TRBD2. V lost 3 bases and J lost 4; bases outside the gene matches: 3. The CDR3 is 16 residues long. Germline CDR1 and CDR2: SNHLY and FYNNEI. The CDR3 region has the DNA TGTGCCAGCAGTGAGACTAGCGGGGGGGCCGCAGATACGCAGTATTTT. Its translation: CASSETSGGAADTQYF.

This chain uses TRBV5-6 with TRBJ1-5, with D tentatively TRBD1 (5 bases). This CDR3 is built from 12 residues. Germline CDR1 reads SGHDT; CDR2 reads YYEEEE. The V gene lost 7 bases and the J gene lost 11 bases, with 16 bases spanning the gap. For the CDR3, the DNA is TGTGCCAGCTCCTCTGGGGCCTCGTCCCAGCATTTT. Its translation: CASSSGASSQHF. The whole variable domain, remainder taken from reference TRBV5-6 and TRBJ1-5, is DAGVTQSPTHLIKTRGQQVTLRCSPKSGHDTVSWYQQALGQGPQFIFQYYEEEERQRGNFPDRFSGHQFPNYSSELNVNALLLGDSALYLCASSSGASSQHFGDGTRLSIL.

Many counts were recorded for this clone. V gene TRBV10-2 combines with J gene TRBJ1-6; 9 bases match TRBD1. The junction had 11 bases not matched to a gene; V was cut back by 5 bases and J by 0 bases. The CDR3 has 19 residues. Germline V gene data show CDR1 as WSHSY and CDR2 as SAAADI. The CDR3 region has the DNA TGCGCCAGCAGTTCGTCAGTCGGGACAGGGAGCTCCTATAATTCACCCCTCCACTTT. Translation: CASSSSVGTGSSYNSPLHF.

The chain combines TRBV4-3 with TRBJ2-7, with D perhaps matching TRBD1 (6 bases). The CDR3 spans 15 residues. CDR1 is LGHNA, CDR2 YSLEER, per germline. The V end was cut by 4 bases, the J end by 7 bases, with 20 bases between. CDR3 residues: CASSRGQGSRSEQYF. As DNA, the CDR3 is TGCGCCAGCAGCCGAGGCCAGGGGTCACGGAGTGAGCAGTACTTC.

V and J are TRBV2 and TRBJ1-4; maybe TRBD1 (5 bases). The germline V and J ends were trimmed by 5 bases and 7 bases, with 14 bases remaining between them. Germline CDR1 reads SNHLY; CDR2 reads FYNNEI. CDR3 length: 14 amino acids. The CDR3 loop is CASSKTAMFEKLFF. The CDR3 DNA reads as TGTGCCAGCAGTAAGACAGCGATGTTTGAAAAACTGTTTTTT.

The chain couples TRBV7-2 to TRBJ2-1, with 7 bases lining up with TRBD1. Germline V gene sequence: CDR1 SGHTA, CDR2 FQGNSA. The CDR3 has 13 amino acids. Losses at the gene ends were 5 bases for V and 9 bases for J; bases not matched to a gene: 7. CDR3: CASSVTGALEQFF. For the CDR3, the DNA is TGTGCCAGCAGCGTCACAGGGGCTCTTGAGCAGTTCTTC.

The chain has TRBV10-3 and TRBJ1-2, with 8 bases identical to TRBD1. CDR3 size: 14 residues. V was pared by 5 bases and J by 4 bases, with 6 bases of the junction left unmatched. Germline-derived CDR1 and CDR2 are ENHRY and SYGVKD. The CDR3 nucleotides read TGTGCCATCAGTAATGGACAGGGCGTCTATGGCTACACCTTC. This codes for CAISNGQGVYGYTF.